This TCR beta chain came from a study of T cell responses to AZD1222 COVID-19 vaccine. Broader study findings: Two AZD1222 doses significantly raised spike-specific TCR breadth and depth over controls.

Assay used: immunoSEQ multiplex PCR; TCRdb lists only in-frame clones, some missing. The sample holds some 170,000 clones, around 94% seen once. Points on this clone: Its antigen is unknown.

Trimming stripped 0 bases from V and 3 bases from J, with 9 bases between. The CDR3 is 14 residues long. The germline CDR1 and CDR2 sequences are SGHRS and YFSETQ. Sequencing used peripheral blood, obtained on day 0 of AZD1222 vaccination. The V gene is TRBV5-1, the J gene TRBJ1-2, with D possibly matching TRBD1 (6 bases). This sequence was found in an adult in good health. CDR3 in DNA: TGCGCCAGCAGCTTGGTACAGGGAGACTATGGCTACACCTTC. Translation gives CASSLVQGDYGYTF.